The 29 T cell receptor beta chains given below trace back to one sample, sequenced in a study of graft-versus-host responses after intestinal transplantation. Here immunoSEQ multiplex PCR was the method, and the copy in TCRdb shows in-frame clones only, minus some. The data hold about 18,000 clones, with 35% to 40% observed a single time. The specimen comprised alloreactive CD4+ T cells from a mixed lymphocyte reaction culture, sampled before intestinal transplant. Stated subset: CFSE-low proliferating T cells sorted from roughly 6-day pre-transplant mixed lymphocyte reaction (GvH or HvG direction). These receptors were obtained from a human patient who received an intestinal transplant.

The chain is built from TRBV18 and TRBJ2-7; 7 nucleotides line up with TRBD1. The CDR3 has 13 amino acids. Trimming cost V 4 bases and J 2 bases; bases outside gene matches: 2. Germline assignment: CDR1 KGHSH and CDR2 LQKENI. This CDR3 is CASSLQGPYEQYF. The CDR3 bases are TGTGCCAGCTCACTACAGGGGCCCTACGAGCAGTACTTC.

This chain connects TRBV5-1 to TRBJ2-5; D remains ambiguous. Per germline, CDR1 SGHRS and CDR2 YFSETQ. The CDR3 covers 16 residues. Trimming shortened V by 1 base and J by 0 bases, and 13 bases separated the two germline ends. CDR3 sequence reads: CASSLRVRPNQETQYF. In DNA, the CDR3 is TGCGCCAGCAGCTTGAGGGTCAGGCCCAACCAAGAGACCCAGTACTTC.

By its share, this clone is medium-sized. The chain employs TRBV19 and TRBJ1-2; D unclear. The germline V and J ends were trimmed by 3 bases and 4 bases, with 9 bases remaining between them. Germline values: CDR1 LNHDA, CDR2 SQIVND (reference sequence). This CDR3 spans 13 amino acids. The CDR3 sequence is CASSILSSYGYTF. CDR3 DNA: TGTGCCAGTAGTATCCTTTCTTCCTATGGCTACACCTTC.

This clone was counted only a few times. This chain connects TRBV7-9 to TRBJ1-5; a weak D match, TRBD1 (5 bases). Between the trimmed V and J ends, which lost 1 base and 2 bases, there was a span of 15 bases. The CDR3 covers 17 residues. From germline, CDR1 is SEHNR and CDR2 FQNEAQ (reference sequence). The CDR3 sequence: CASSLDLFGGGNQPQHF. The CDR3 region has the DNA TGTGCCAGCAGCTTAGACCTCTTCGGGGGGGGCAATCAGCCCCAGCATTTT. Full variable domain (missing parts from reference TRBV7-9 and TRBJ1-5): DTGVSQNPRHKITKRGQNVTFRCDPISEHNRLYWYRQTLGQGPEFLTYFQNEAQLEKSRLLSDRFSAERPKGSFSTLEIQRTEQGDSAMYLCASSLDLFGGGNQPQHFGDGTRLSIL.

CDR3 coding DNA: TGTGCCAGCAGCGACAGGCCTAGGCCACCCCTCCACTTT. It codes for CASSDRPRPPLHF. The genes are TRBV6-6 and TRBJ1-6; TRBD1 might be the D (6 bases). This CDR3 region has 13 residues. CDR1 and CDR2 (germline): MNHNY, SVGAGI (reference sequence). V lost 6 bases and J lost 11, with 14 bases in between.

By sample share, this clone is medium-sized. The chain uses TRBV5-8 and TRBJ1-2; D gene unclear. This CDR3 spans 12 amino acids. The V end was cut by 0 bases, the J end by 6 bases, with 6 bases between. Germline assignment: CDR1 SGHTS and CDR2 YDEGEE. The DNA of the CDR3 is TGTGCCAGCAGCTTGGTCCAGGATGGCTACACCTTC. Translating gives CASSLVQDGYTF.

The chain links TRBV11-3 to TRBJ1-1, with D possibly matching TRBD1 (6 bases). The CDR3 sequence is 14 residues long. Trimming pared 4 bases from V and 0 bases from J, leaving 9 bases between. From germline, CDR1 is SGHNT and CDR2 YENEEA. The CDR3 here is CASSSRGLNTEAFF. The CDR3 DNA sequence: TGTGCCAGCAGCTCCCGGGGGCTGAACACTGAAGCTTTCTTT.

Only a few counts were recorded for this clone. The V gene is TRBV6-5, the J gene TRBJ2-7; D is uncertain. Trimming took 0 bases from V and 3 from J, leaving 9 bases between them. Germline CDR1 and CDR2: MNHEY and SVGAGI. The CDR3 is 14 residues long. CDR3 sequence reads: CASSYSRRSYEQYF. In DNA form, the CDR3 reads TGTGCCAGCAGTTACTCTAGACGGAGCTACGAGCAGTACTTC.

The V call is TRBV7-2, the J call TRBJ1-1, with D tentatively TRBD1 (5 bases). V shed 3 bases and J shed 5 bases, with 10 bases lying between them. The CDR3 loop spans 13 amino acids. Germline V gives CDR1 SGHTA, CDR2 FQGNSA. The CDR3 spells CASSFQGGTEAFF. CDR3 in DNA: TGTGCCAGCAGCTTCCAGGGTGGAACTGAAGCTTTCTTT.

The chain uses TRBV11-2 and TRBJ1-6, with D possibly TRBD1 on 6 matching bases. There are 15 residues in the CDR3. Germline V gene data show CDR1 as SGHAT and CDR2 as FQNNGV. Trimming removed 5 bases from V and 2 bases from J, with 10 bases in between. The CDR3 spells CASSLRGTYNSPLHF. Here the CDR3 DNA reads TGTGCCAGCAGCCTCAGGGGAACCTATAATTCACCCCTCCACTTT. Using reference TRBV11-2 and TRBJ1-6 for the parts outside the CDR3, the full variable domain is EAGVAQSPRYKIIEKRQSVAFWCNPISGHATLYWYQQILGQGPKLLIQFQNNGVVDDSQLPKDRFSAERLKGVDSTLKIQPAKLEDSAVYLCASSLRGTYNSPLHFGNGTRLTVT.

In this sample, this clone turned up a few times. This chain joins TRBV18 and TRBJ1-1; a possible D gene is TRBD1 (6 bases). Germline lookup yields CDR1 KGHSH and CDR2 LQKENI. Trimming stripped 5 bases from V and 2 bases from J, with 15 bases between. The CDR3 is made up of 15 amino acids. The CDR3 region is CASSVRGWGNTEAFF. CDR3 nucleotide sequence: TGTGCCAGCTCAGTCAGGGGTTGGGGAAACACTGAAGCTTTCTTT.

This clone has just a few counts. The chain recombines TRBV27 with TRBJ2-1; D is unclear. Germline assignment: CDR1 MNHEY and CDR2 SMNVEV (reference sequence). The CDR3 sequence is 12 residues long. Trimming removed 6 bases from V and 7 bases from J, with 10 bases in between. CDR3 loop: CASRQARNEQFF. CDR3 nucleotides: TGTGCCAGCAGACAAGCGCGGAATGAGCAGTTCTTC.

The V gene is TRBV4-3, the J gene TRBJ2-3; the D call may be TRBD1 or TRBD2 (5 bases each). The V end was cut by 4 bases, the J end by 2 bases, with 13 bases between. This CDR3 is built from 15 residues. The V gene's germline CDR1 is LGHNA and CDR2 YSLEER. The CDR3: CASSLTGTYTDTQYF. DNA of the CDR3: TGCGCCAGCAGCCTAACCGGGACGTACACAGATACGCAGTATTTT.

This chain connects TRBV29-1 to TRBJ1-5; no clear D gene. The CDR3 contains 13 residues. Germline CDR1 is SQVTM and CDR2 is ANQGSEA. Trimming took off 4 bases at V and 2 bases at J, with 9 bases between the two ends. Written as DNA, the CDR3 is TGCAGCGTTGCGGGTAGTGGCAATCAGCCCCAGCATTTT. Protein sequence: CSVAGSGNQPQHF.

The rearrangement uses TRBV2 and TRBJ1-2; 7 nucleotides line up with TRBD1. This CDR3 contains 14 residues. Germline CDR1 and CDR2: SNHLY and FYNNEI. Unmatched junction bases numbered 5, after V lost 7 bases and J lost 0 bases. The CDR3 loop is CASKGQRTNYGYTF. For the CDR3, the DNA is TGTGCCAGCAAGGGACAGCGAACTAACTATGGCTACACCTTC.

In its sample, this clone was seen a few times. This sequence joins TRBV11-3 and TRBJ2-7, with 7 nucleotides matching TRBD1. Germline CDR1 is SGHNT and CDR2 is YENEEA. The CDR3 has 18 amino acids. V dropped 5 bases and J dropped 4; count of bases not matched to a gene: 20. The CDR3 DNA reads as TGTGCCAGCAGCCGTTGGGCCGGGACAGTAATTTCGAATTACGAGCAGTACTTC. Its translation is CASSRWAGTVISNYEQYF.

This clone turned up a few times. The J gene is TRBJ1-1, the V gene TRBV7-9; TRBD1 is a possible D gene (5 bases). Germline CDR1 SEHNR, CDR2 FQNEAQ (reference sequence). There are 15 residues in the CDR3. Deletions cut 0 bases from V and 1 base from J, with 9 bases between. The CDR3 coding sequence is TGTGCCAGCAGCTTAGCGCCGGGGCCGAACACTGAAGCTTTCTTT. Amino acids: CASSLAPGPNTEAFF.

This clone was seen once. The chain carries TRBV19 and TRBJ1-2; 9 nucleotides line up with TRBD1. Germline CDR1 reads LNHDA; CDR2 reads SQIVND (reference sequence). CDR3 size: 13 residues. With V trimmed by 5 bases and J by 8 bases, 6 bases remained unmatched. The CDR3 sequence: CASSLQGARGYTF. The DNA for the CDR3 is TGTGCCAGTAGTTTACAGGGGGCGCGCGGCTACACCTTC. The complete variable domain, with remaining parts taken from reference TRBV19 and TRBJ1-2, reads DGGITQSPKYLFRKEGQNVTLSCEQNLNHDAMYWYRQDPGQGLRLIYYSQIVNDFQKGDIAEGYSVSREKKESFPLTVTSAQKNPTAFYLCASSLQGARGYTFGSGTRLTVV.

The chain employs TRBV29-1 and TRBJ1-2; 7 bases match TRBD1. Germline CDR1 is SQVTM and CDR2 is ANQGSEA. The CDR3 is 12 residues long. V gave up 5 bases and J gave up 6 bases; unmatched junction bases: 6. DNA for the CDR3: TGCAGCGTTCGACAGGGTAGAAATGGCTACACCTTC. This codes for CSVRQGRNGYTF.

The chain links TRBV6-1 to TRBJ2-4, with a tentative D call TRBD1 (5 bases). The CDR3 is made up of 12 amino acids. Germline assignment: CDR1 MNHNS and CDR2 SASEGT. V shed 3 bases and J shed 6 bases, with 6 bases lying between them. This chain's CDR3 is CASSDQGNIQYF. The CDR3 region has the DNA TGTGCCAGCAGTGATCAGGGAAACATTCAGTACTTC.

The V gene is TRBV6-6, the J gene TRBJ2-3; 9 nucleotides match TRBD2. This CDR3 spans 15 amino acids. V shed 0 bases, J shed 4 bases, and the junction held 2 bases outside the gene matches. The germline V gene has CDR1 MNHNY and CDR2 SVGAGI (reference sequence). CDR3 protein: CASSYSGGGADTQYF. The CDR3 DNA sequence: TGTGCCAGCAGTTACTCCGGCGGGGGGGCAGATACGCAGTATTTT.

CDR3 sequence: CASSLVIARGTDTQYF. The CDR3, as DNA: TGTGCCAGCAGCTTGGTGATAGCGAGGGGCACAGATACGCAGTATTTT. The rearrangement joins TRBV11-2 to TRBJ2-3, with a possible D match to TRBD2 (5 bases). Per the germline V gene, CDR1 is SGHAT and CDR2 is FQNNGV. The V end lost 3 bases, the J end lost 1 base, and 14 bases lay between the germline ends. There are 16 residues in the CDR3.

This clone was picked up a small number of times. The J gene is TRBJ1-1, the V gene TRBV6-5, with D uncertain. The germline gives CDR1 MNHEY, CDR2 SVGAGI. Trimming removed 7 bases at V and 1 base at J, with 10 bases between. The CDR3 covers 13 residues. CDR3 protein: CASTLGGNTEAFF. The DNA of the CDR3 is TGTGCCAGCACCCTGGGAGGGAACACTGAAGCTTTCTTT.

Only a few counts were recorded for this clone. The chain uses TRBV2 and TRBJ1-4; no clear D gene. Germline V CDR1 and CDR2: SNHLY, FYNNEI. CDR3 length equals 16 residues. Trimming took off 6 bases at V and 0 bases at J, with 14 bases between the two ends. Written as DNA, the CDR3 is TGTGCCAGCAGCACCGGCCGCCGTGCAACTAATGAAAAACTGTTTTTT. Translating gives CASSTGRRATNEKLFF.

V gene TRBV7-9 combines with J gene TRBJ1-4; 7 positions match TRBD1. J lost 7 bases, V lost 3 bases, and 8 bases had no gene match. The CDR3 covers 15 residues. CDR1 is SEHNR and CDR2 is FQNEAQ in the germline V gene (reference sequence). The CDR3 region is CASSFRGRGGEKLFF. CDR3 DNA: TGTGCCAGCAGCTTCCGGGGCAGGGGGGGTGAAAAACTGTTTTTT.

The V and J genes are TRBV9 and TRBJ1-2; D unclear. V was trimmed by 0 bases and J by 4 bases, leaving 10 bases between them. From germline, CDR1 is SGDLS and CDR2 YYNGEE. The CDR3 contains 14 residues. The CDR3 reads CASSVARAGYGYTF. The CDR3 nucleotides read TGTGCCAGCAGCGTAGCTAGGGCCGGCTATGGCTACACCTTC.

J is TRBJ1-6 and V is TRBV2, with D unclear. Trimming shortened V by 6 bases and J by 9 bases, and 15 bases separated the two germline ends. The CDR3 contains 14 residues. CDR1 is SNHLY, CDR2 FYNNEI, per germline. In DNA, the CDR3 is TGTGCCAGCAGCGAACGGGGTAAAGGTTCACCCCTCCACTTT. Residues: CASSERGKGSPLHF. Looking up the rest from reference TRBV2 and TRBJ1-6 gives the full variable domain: EPEVTQTPSHQVTQMGQEVILRCVPISNHLYFYWYRQILGQKVEFLVSFYNNEISEKSEIFDDQFSVERPDGSNFTLKIRSTKLEDSAMYFCASSERGKGSPLHFGNGTRLTVT.

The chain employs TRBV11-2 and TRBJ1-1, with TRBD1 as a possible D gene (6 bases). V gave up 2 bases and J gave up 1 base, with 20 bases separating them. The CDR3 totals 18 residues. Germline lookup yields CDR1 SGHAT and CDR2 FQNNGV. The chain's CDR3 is CASSLNFVFGQPNTEAFF. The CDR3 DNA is TGTGCCAGCAGCTTAAATTTCGTTTTTGGACAGCCGAACACTGAAGCTTTCTTT.

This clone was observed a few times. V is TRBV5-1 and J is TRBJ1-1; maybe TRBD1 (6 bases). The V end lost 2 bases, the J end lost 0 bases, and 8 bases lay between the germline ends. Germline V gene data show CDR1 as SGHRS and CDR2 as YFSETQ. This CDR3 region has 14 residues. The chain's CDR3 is CASSFTGLNTEAFF. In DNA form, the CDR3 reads TGCGCCAGCAGCTTTACAGGGCTGAACACTGAAGCTTTCTTT.